This paragraph reports one T cell receptor (beta chain). As yet, its antigen is unknown. Use of 60 Vbeta and 13 Jbeta primers characterized the PCR. Libraries were prepared by immunoSEQ multiplex PCR; TCRdb keeps only in-frame clonotypes and omits some of them. The sample records approximately 140,000 clones, roughly four fifths being singletons. These data originate in a study of cytomegalovirus exposure and HLA in healthy donors. Study-level results: HLA-A and HLA-B allele assignments for most subjects were reportedly predicted accurately using TCR beta sequences.

The germline V gene has CDR1 LNHNV and CDR2 YYDKDF (reference sequence). The CDR3 sequence is 17 residues long. The ends lost 4 bases at V and 4 bases at J; junction bases unmatched: 12. This sequence was found in a man between 18 and 29 years old in good health and CMV-seropositive. V gene TRBV15 combines with J gene TRBJ2-1; 8 nucleotides agree with TRBD2. Sequenced material: PBMCs. In DNA form, the CDR3 reads TGTGCCACCAGCACCGAGATAGGACTAGCAGTGTACAATGAGCAGTTCTTC. Residues: CATSTEIGLAVYNEQFF.